The clone carrying this TCR beta chain was seen only a few times. Other DNA sequences of this sample code for an identical CDR3. V was clipped by 0 bases and J by 1 base; unmatched bases: 1. Looked up from germline, CDR1 is SGDLS and CDR2 is YYNGEE. The CDR3 has 15 residues. The entry originates in a study of beta chain features in type 1 diabetes. As for the study in general: Analysis included around 100 million sorted cells drawn from all samples.

The entirety of the isolated RNA underwent reverse transcription, so expressed TCRB transcripts were sequenced. The repertoire was sequenced with immunoSEQ multiplex PCR; TCRdb's copy has only in-frame clones and lacks some. The data contain over 700,000 clones, roughly 17% of them singletons. The material sequenced was naive CD4+ T cells from blood. The chain carries TRBV9 and TRBJ2-1; 7 bases line up with TRBD2. The receptor was derived from a woman aged 18-35 years in good health. The CDR3 region is CASSVDGGSYNEQFF. The CDR3 nucleotides read TGTGCCAGCAGCGTAGACGGGGGGTCCTACAATGAGCAGTTCTTC. The full variable domain, rest sourced from reference TRBV9 and TRBJ2-1, is DSGVTQTPKHLITATGQRVTLRCSPRSGDLSVYWYQQSLDQGLQFLIQYYNGEERAKGNILERFSAQQFPDLHSELNLSSLELGDSALYFCASSVDGGSYNEQFFGPGTRLTVL.